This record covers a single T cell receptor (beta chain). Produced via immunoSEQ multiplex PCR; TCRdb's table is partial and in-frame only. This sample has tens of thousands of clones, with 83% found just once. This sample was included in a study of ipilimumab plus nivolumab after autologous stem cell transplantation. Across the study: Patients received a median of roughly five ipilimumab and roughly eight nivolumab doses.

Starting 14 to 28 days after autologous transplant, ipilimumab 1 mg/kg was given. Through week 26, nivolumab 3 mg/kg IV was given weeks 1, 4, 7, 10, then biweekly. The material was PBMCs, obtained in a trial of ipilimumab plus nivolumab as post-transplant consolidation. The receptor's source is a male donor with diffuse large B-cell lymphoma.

CDR3 amino acids: CAISYTDVTDTQYF. In nucleotides, the CDR3 is TGTGCCATCAGTTACACGGACGTCACAGATACGCAGTATTTT. The chain couples TRBV10-3 to TRBJ2-3; no definite D call. Trimming cost V 5 bases and J 2 bases, with 11 bases left between them. The CDR3 totals 14 residues. CDR1 and CDR2 (germline): ENHRY, SYGVKD.